This entry concerns a single TCR beta chain. Individuals drawn from under 30 US areas were about 18 to 95 years old. The data are from a study of blood T cell repertoires in COVID-19. Study details: PBMCs, B-cell-depleted T cells, or T cells provided the cDNA or gDNA that made up the material.

Authors' methods: Nucleated cell counts were estimated from reference gene primer amplification. Sequenced by immunoSEQ multiplex PCR; TCRdb stores in-frame clones only, minus some. D and trimming come from the DNA, and the V and J calls and clone size come from that table. The data contain a few hundred thousand clones, 65% to 90% of them singletons. Germline-derived CDR1 and CDR2 are SGDLS and YYNGEE. The CDR3 is 18 residues long. J was trimmed by 2 bases and V by 0 bases; bases with no gene match: 11. Material for sequencing was PBMCs or T cells enriched from blood (not recorded which). The TCR sequence derives from a woman younger than 30 who had recovered from COVID-19. The genes are TRBV9 and TRBJ2-1; 7 positions match TRBD2. The CDR3 loop is CASSVVARAGEPYNEQFF. CDR3 bases: TGTGCCAGCAGCGTAGTGGCCCGGGCGGGAGAACCCTACAATGAGCAGTTCTTC.